This is a list of T cell receptor beta chains from one sample in a study of cytomegalovirus exposure and HLA in healthy donors. Sequenced by immunoSEQ multiplex PCR; TCRdb stores in-frame clones only, minus some. Of more than 85,000 clones in the sample, less than 85% were seen once. The sample consisted of PBMCs. Receptors were obtained from a man between 25 and 39 years old in good health and CMV-seropositive. CDR3s include the opening cysteine and the closing phenylalanine or tryptophan. D genes are given only for firm matches. Clone size is given for some rows only: seen once, a few or many times, or a class if the clone is expanded.

D,V,J,size,length,DNA,CDR3
TRBD2,TRBV9,TRBJ2-3,-,15,TGTGCCAGCAGCGACTGGGGCCTAGCGGGTCGGGCGCAGTATTTT,CASSDWGLAGRAQYF
-,TRBV5-4,TRBJ2-2,once,16,TGTGCCAGCAGCCCCCCCGGAGCCCAGGGAACCGGGGAGCTGTTTTTT,CASSPPGAQGTGELFF
TRBD1,TRBV9,TRBJ2-2,once,13,TGTGCCAGCACCCAGGGGGACACCGGGGAGCTGTTTTTT,CASTQGDTGELFF
TRBD1,TRBV7-8,TRBJ2-4,once,16,TGTGCCAGCAGCTTATGGGACAGGGTGGCCAAAAACATTCAGTACTTC,CASSLWDRVAKNIQYF
-,TRBV27,TRBJ2-7,-,15,TGTGCCAGCAGTTTATCGTGGGGGGACTCCTACGAGCAGTACTTC,CASSLSWGDSYEQYF
-,TRBV9,TRBJ1-6,-,20,TGTGCCAGCAGCGCAACGGGACAAATTCAACCGGGGGGTTATAATTCACCCCTCCACTTT,CASSATGQIQPGGYNSPLHF
TRBD1,TRBV27,TRBJ1-2,-,14,TGTGCCAGCAGTCGACAGGGGTTGGGCTATGGCTACACCTTC,CASSRQGLGYGYTF
TRBD1,TRBV25-1,TRBJ2-1,once,15,TGTGCCAGCAGTTCCCAGGGGGACCGAAACAATGAGCAGTTCTTC,CASSSQGDRNNEQFF
TRBD1,TRBV2,TRBJ1-2,-,19,TGTGCCAGCAGCGGGGGATCCCGGGACAGGGCACTCTGGGACTATGGCTACACCTTC,CASSGGSRDRALWDYGYTF
TRBD2,TRBV9,TRBJ2-3,-,18,TGTGCCAGCAGCGTAGCTTTGGGACTAGCGGGGGAATTAGATACGCAGTATTTT,CASSVALGLAGELDTQYF
TRBD1,TRBV4-3,TRBJ1-6,once,17,TGCGCCAGCAGCCAATCTTCAGGGGGCGGCGGTAATTCACCCCTCCACTTT,CASSQSSGGGGNSPLHF